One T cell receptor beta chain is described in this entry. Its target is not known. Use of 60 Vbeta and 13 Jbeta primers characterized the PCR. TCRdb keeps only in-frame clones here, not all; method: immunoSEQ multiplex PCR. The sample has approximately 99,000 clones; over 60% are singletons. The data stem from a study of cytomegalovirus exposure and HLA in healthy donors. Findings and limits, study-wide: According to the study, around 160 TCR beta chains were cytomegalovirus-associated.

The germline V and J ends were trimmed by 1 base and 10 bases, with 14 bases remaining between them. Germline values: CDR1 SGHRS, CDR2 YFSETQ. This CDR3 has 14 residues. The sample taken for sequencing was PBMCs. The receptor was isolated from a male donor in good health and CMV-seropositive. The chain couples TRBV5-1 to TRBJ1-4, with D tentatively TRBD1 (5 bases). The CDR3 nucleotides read TGCGCCAGCAGCTTGTCCCCGGGGGGGGGAAAACTGTTTTTT. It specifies CASSLSPGGGKLFF.